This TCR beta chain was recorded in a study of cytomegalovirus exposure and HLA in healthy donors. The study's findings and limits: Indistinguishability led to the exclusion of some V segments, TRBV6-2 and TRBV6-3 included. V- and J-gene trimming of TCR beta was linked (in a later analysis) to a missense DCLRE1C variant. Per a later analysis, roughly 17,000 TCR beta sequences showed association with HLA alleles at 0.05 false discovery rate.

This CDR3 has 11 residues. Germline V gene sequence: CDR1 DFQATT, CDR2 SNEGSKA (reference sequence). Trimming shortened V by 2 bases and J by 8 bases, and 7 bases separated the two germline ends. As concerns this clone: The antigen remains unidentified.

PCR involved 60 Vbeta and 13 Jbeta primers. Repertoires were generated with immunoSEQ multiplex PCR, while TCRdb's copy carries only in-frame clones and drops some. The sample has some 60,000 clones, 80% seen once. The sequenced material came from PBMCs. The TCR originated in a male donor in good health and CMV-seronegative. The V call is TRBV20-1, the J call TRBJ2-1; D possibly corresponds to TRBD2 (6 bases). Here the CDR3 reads CSARSGDEQFF. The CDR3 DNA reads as TGCAGTGCTAGATCGGGGGATGAGCAGTTCTTC.